This TCR beta chain originates from a study of spatial heterogeneity in lung cancer. The overall study: Alpha-chain sequences were consistently detected less often than beta-chain sequences. The library had UMIs, and each TCR and UMI pair averaged more than ten raw reads.

Ten or more counts support this clonotype. Time point of the sample: sample taken at primary tumor resection. Sequencing was performed on whole RNA extracted from tumor and nontumor lung tissue, or from frozen PBMC, and the material was left unsorted. Around 70 TRACERx patients with early, untreated non-small cell lung cancer donated samples. Every molecule of TCR cDNA had its own unique molecular identifier. One entry per CDR3 protein results from TCRdb running MiXCR on the 5' RACE reads. The profile shows about 36,000 distinct CDR3 sequences, less than 5.5% of them singletons. The source is a female donor with early-stage non-small cell lung cancer. The source was PBMCs, collected at surgery.

The CDR3 sequence: CSVEDGAGGYGYTF. The CDR3 nucleotides are TGCAGCGTTGAAGATGGCGCAGGAGGGTATGGCTACACCTTC. V and J are TRBV29-1 and TRBJ1-2; D ambiguous. V was pared by 0 bases and J by 5 bases, with 13 bases between. The CDR3 totals 14 residues. The germline V gene encodes CDR1 SQVTM and CDR2 ANQGSEA.